This TCR beta chain was captured by sequencing in a study of T-cell memory formation after mild COVID-19. Study-wide results and limits: The authors did not confirm SARS-CoV-2 specificity of second-wave clones peaking day 37.

V shed 5 bases, J shed 6 bases, and the junction held 5 bases outside the gene matches. Germline CDR1 and CDR2: MNHNY and SVGAGI (reference sequence). CDR3 length: 14 amino acids. TCRdb re-analysed the 5' RACE reads in MiXCR, keeping a single row per CDR3 protein. The table has about 57,000 distinct CDR3 sequences, approximately 12% seen once. This clonotype was counted between two and nine times. Its specificity is not known. The sequence was obtained from a young man who had mild COVID-19 (a few samples of this study predate the infection). Cell type and time point are not known. The sample consisted of PBMCs or a T cell subset sorted from them (not recorded which). V gene TRBV6-6 combines with J gene TRBJ1-5; 9 nucleotides align to TRBD1. DNA for the CDR3: TGTGCCAGCAGTCCACAGGGGGCGGGTCAGCCCCAGCATTTT. Encoded protein: CASSPQGAGQPQHF.